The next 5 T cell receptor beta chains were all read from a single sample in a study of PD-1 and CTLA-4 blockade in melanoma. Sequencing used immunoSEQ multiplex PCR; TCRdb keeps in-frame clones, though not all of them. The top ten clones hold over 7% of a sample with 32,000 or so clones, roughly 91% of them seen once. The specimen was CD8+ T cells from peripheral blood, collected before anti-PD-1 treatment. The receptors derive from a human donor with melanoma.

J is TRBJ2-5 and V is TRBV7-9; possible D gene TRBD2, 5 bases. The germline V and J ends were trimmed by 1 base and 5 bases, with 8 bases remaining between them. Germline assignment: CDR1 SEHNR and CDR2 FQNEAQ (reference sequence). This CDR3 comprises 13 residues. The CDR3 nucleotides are TGTGCCAGCAGCTTAGGAGGGTACGAGACCCAGTACTTC. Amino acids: CASSLGGYETQYF.

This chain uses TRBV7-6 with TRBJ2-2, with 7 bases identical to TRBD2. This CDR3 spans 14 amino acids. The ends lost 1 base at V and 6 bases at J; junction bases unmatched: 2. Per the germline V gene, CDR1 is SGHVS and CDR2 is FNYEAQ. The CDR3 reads CASSLGGLAGELFF. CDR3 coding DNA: TGTGCCAGCAGCTTAGGAGGACTAGCCGGGGAGCTGTTTTTT. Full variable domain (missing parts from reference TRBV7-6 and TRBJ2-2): GAGVSQSPRYKVTKRGQDVALRCDPISGHVSLYWYRQALGQGPEFLTYFNYEAQQDKSGLPNDRFSAERPEGSISTLTIQRTEQRDSAMYRCASSLGGLAGELFFGEGSRLTVL.

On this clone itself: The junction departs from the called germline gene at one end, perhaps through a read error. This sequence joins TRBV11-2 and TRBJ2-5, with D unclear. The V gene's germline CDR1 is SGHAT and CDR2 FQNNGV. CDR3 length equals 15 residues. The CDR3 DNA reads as TGTGCCAGCAGCTTAGTAGCAGGCCGCCAAGTGACCCAGTACTTC. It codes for CASSLVAGRQVTQYF.

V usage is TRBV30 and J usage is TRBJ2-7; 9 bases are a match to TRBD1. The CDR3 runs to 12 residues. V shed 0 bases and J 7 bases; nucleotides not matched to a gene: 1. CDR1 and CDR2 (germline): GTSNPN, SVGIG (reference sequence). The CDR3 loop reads CAWSVGQGEQYF. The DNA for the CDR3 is TGTGCCTGGAGTGTAGGACAGGGGGAGCAGTACTTC.

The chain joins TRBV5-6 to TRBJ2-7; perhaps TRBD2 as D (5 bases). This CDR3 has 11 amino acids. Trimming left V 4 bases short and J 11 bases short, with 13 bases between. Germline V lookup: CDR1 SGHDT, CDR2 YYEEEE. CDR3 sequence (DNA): TGTGCCAGCAGCATCGGCGAGGAGGAGTACTTC. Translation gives CASSIGEEEYF.